This TCR beta chain was profiled in a study of beta chain features in type 1 diabetes. Whole-study findings and limits: Type 1 diabetes patients had VDJ junctions that carried fewer insertions and more deletions. Researchers caution that PCR might favor shorter templates, equally among patients and controls. Relative to healthy donors, patients appeared to have naive, central memory and Treg TCRB repertoires that were more similar. Whether HLA type influences TCRB rearrangement remained unresolved here.

As every portion of the isolated RNA was reverse transcribed, the sequencing read expressed TCRB transcripts. Data came from immunoSEQ multiplex PCR; TCRdb stores just in-frame clones and leaves some out. The sample includes about 370,000 clones, approximately 16% of them seen just once. With 5 bases clipped from V and 3 bases from J, the junction kept 3 bases outside the gene matches. CDR3 length equals 14 residues. In germline, CDR1 is SGHVS, CDR2 FNYEAQ. About this clone itself: As yet, its antigen is unknown.

Sequenced input: naive CD4+ T cells from blood. This chain connects TRBV7-6 to TRBJ2-3; 9 bases fit TRBD1. The origin of this receptor is a woman in her late teens or twenties in good health. The CDR3 reads CASSIGTGTDTQYF. CDR3 nucleotide sequence: TGTGCCAGCAGCATAGGGACAGGGACAGATACGCAGTATTTT.